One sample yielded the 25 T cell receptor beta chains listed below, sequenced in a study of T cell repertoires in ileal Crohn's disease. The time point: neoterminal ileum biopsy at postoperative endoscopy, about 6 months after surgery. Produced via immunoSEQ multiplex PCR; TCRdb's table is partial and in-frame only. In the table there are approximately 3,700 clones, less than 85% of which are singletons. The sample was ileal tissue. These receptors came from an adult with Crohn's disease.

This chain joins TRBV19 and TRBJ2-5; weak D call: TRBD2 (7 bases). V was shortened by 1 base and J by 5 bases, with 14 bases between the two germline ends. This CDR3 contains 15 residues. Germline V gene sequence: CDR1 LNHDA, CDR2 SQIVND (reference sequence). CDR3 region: CASSIAQGGGETQYF. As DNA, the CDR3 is TGTGCCAGTAGTATAGCTCAGGGAGGGGGGGAGACCCAGTACTTC.

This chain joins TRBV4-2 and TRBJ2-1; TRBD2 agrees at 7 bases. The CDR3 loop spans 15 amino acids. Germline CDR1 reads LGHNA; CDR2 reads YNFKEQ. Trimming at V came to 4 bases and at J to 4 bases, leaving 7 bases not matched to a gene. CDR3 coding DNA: TGTGCCAGCAGCCCCTTCAGCGGGGTATACAATGAGCAGTTCTTC. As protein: CASSPFSGVYNEQFF.

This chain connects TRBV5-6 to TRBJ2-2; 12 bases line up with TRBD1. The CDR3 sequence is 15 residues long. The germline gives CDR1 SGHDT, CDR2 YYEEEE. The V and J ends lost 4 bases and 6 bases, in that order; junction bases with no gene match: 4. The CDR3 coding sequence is TGTGCCAGCAGCATGGGACAGGGGGCATCCGGGGAGCTGTTTTTT. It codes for CASSMGQGASGELFF.

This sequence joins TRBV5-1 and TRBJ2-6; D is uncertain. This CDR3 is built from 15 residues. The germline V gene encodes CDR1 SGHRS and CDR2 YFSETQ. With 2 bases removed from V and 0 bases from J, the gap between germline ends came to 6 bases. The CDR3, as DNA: TGCGCCAGCAGCTTAGAGAACTCTGGGGCCAACGTCCTGACTTTC. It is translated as CASSLENSGANVLTF.

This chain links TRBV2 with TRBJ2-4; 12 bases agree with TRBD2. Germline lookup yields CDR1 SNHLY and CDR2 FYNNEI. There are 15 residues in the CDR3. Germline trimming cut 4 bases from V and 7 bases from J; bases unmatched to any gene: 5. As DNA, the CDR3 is TGTGCCAGCAGTGTATCTAGCGGGGGGGCCAACATTCAGTACTTC. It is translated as CASSVSSGGANIQYF. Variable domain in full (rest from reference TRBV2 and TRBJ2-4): EPEVTQTPSHQVTQMGQEVILRCVPISNHLYFYWYRQILGQKVEFLVSFYNNEISEKSEIFDDQFSVERPDGSNFTLKIRSTKLEDSAMYFCASSVSSGGANIQYFGAGTRLSVL.

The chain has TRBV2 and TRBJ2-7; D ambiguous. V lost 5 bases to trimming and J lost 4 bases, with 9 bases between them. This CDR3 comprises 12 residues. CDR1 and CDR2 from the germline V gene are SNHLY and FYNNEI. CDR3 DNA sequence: TGTGCCAGCAGTAGCTCCTATTACGAGCAGTACTTC. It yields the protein CASSSSYYEQYF.

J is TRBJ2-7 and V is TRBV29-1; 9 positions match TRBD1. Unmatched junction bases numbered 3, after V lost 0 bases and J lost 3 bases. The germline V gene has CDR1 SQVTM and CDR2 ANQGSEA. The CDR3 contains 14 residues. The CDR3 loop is CSVEDPTGGYEQYF. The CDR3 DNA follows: TGCAGCGTTGAAGATCCGACAGGGGGCTACGAGCAGTACTTC.

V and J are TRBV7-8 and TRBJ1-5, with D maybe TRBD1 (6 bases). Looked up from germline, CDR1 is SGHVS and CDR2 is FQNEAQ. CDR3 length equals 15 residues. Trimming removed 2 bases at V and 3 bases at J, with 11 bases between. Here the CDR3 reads CASSLNRVVNQPQHF. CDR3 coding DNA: TGTGCCAGCAGCTTAAACAGGGTCGTCAATCAGCCCCAGCATTTT.

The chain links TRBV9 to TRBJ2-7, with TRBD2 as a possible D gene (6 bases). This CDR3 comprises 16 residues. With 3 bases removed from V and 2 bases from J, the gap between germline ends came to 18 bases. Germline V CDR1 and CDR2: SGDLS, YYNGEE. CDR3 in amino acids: CASSGGTGGFTYEQYF. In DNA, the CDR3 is TGTGCCAGCAGCGGGGGAACCGGGGGTTTTACCTACGAGCAGTACTTC.

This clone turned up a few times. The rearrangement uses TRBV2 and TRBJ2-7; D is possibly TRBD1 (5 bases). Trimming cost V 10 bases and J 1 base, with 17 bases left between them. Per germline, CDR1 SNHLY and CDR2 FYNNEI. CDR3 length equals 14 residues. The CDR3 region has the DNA TGTGCCACCCACCCAGGGTTCGATTCCTACGAGCAGTACTTC. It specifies CATHPGFDSYEQYF.

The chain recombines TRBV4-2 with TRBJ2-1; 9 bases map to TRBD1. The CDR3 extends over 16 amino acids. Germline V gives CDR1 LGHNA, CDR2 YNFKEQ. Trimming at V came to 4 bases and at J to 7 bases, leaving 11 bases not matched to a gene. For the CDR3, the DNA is TGTGCCAGCAGCCCCCGCGGACAGGGGCTGGAGAATGAGCAGTTCTTC. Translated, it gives CASSPRGQGLENEQFF.

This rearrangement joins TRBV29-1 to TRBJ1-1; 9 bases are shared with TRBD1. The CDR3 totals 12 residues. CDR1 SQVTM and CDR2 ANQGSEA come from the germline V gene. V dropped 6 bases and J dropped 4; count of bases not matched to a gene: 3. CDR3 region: CSVTTGGTEAFF. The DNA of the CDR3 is TGCAGCGTCACGACAGGGGGCACTGAAGCTTTCTTT.

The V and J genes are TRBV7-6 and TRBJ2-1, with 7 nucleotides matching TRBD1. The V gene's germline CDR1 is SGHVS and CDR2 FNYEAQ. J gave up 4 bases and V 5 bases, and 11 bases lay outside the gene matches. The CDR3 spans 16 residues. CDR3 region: CASSAVMDRRYNEQFF. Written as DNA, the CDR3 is TGTGCCAGCAGCGCCGTTATGGACAGGAGATACAATGAGCAGTTCTTC.

CDR3 in amino acids: CASKTAGGYNEQFF. The CDR3 region has the DNA TGTGCCAGCAAGACGGCGGGGGGCTACAATGAGCAGTTCTTC. J is TRBJ2-1 and V is TRBV28, with 8 bases lining up with TRBD2. After removal of 7 bases from V and 3 bases from J, the junction contained 5 bases not matched to a gene. Germline values: CDR1 MDHEN, CDR2 SYDVKM. This CDR3 has 14 amino acids.

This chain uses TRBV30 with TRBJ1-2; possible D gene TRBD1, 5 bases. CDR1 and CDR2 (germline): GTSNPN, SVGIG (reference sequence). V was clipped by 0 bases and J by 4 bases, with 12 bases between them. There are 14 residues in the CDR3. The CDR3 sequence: CAWSVAQGFYGYTF. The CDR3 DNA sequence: TGTGCCTGGAGTGTAGCCCAGGGTTTCTATGGCTACACCTTC.

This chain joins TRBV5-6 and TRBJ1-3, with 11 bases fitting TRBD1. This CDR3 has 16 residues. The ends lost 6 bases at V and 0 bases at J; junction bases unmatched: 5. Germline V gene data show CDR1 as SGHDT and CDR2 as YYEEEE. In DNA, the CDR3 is TGTGCCAGCACCTTTGGGACAGGGGGCTCTGGAAACACCATATATTTT. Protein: CASTFGTGGSGNTIYF.

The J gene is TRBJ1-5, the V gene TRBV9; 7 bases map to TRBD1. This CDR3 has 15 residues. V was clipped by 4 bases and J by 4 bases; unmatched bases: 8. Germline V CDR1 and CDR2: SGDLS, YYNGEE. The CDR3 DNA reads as TGTGCCAGCAGCCCGCTCGGGACAGAAAATCAGCCCCAGCATTTT. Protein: CASSPLGTENQPQHF.

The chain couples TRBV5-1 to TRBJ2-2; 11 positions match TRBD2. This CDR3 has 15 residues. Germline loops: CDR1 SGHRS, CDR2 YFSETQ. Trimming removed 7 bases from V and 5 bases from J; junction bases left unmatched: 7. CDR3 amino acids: CASGLAGGETGELFF. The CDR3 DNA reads TGCGCCAGCGGGCTAGCGGGGGGAGAGACCGGGGAGCTGTTTTTT.

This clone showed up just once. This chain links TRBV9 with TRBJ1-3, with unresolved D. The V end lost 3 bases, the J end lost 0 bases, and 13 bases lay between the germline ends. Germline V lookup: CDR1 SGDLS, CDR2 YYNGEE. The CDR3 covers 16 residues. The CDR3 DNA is TGTGCCAGCAGCGGATTGACTGGTATCTCTGGAAACACCATATATTTT. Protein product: CASSGLTGISGNTIYF.

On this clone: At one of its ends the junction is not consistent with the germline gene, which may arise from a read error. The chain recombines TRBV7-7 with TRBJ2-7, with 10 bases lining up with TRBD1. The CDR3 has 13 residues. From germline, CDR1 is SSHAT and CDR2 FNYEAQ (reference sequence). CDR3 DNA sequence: TGTGCTAGCAGCCGGGACAGGGGTCACGAGCAGTACTTC. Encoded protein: CASSRDRGHEQYF.

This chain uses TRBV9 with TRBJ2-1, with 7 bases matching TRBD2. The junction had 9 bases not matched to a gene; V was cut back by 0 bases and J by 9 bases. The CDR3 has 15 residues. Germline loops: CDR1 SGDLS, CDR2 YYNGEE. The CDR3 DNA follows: TGTGCCAGCAGCGTAGGGAAGACGGGGGGAAGTGAGCAGTTCTTC. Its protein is CASSVGKTGGSEQFF.

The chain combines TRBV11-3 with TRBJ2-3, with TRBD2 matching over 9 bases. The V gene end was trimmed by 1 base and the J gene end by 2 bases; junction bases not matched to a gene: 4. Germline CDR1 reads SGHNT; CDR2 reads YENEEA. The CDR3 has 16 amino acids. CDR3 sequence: CASSLAASGATDTQYF. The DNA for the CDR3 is TGTGCCAGCAGCTTAGCGGCTAGCGGGGCCACAGATACGCAGTATTTT. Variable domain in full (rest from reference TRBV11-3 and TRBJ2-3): EAGVVQSPRYKIIEKKQPVAFWCNPISGHNTLYWYLQNLGQGPELLIRYENEEAVDDSQLPKDRFSAERLKGVDSTLKIQPAELGDSAVYLCASSLAASGATDTQYFGPGTRLTVL.

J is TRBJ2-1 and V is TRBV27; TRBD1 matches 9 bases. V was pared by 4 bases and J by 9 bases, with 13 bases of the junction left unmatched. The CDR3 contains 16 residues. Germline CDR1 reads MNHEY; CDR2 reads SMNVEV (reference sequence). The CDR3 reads CASSCPTGGICSEQFF. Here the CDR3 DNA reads TGTGCCAGCAGTTGTCCGACAGGGGGAATTTGTAGTGAGCAGTTCTTC.

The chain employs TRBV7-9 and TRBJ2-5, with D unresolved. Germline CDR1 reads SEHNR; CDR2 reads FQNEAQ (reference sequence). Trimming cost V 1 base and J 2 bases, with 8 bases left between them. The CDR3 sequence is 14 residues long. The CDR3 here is CASSLVGRQETQYF. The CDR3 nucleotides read TGTGCCAGCAGCTTAGTCGGCAGGCAAGAGACCCAGTACTTC.

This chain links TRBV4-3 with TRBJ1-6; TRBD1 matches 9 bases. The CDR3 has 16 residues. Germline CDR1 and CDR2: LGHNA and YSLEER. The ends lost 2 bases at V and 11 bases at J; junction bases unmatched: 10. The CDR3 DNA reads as TGCGCCAGCAGCCAACAAACGACAGGGGGTTCGGCACCCCTCCACTTT. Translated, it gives CASSQQTTGGSAPLHF.